This is a list of T cell receptor beta chains from one sample in a study of early T cells in non-severe SARS-CoV-2 infection. From the 5' RACE reads, TCRdb called clonotypes with MiXCR, one entry per CDR3 protein. The sample lists tens of thousands of distinct CDR3 sequences; approximately 11% were seen once. The sequenced material came from whole blood. The source is an adult who was a healthcare worker with PCR-confirmed SARS-CoV-2 infection or an uninfected control (not recorded which). CDR3s include the opening cysteine and the closing phenylalanine or tryptophan. A D gene is named only where the DNA matches it firmly. Size is omitted from some rows. Given values are once, few, many or a class for expanded clones.

j_call d_call clone_size v_call cdr3_aa cdr3_nt
TRBJ2-5 - few TRBV29-1 CSVDRGEETQYF TGCAGCGTTGACAGGGGGGAAGAGACCCAGTACTTC
TRBJ1-5 - many TRBV11-2 CASSVDLSRGPQHF TGTGCCAGCAGCGTGGACCTATCCCGTGGGCCCCAGCATTTT
TRBJ1-2 - many TRBV20-1 CSARDGANYGYTF TGCAGTGCTAGAGATGGGGCTAACTATGGCTACACCTTC
TRBJ1-1 - few TRBV7-9 CASSLGGVGTEAFF TGTGCCAGCAGCTTAGGGGGGGTTGGCACTGAAGCTTTCTTT
TRBJ2-1 - - TRBV3-1 CASAQGSYNEQFF TGTGCCAGTGCCCAGGGCTCCTACAATGAGCAGTTCTTC
TRBJ2-3 - - TRBV20-1 CSAHAGQITDTQYF TGCAGTGCTCATGCCGGGCAGATCACAGATACGCAGTATTTT
TRBJ2-5 TRBD1 many TRBV7-2 CASTRTGAQETQYF TGTGCCAGCACCCGGACAGGTGCCCAAGAGACCCAGTACTTC
TRBJ1-2 - - TRBV10-3 CAISELGDGYTF TGTGCCATCAGTGAATTAGGGGATGGCTACACCTTC
TRBJ1-6 - few TRBV20-1 CSAAEPSSYNSPLHF TGCAGTGCTGCCGAACCCAGCTCCTATAATTCACCCCTCCACTTT
TRBJ1-2 TRBD1 - TRBV12-3/TRBV12-4 CASSRQGAGGYTF TGTGCCAGCAGCCGACAGGGGGCAGGGGGCTACACCTTC
TRBJ2-7 TRBD2 many TRBV19 CASSPGTSASYEQYF TGTGCCAGTAGCCCCGGGACTAGCGCCTCCTACGAGCAGTACTTC
TRBJ2-7 - - TRBV11-2 CASSLLRGSYEQYF TGTGCCAGCAGCTTGCTCCGTGGCTCCTACGAGCAGTACTTC
TRBJ2-1 - - TRBV11-2 CASSLITTGGWQFF TGTGCCAGCAGCTTAATAACCACGGGGGGCTGGCAGTTCTTC
TRBJ1-5 - - TRBV3-1 CASSQGRGGKPQHF TGTGCCAGCAGCCAAGGCAGGGGCGGGAAGCCCCAGCATTTT
TRBJ1-5 TRBD1 many TRBV5-6 CASSTGTGTRGNQPQHF TGTGCCAGCAGCACCGGGACAGGGACAAGGGGGAATCAGCCCCAGCATTTT
TRBJ2-1 TRBD2 - TRBV15 CAIRLPGTSEEFF TGTGCCATCAGACTCCCCGGGACTAGCGAGGAGTTCTTC
TRBJ1-1 - - TRBV6-1 CASSEAVNTEAFF TGTGCCAGCAGTGAAGCAGTGAACACTGAAGCTTTCTTT
TRBJ2-2 TRBD1 few TRBV11-2 CASSFQQGIGIGELFF TGTGCCAGCAGCTTCCAACAGGGGATTGGGATCGGGGAGCTGTTTTTT
TRBJ2-7 - few TRBV7-3 CASSKGGTPSEQYF TGTGCCAGCAGCAAGGGGGGGACCCCCTCCGAGCAGTACTTC
TRBJ2-7 TRBD1 - TRBV27 CASSFRDRADEQYF TGTGCCAGCAGTTTCCGGGACAGGGCCGACGAGCAGTACTTC
TRBJ2-7 - many TRBV6-5 CASLPGTARGEQYF TGTGCCAGCCTCCCCGGGACGGCCCGGGGTGAGCAGTACTTC
TRBJ1-5 TRBD1 many TRBV9 CASSAGQGDQPQHF TGTGCCAGCAGCGCGGGACAGGGGGATCAGCCCCAGCATTTT